The present TCR beta chain was sequenced within a study of OX40 agonist ivuxolimab in advanced cancers. The germline CDR1 and CDR2 sequences are MDHEN and SYDVKM. The length of the CDR3 is 13 residues. Trimming pared 8 bases from V and 0 bases from J, leaving 7 bases between. The data were produced by immunoSEQ multiplex PCR, yet TCRdb's version contains in-frame clones alone and is incomplete. The sample lists about 77,000 clones, about 90% occurring once. This specimen was CD4+ or CD8+ T cells sorted from blood, taken in a trial of the OX40 agonist ivuxolimab. The chain carries TRBV28 and TRBJ2-2, with D unresolved. The origin of this receptor is an adult with an advanced solid tumor such as melanoma, head and neck, liver or kidney cancer. CDR3 coding DNA: TGTGCCAGCCCCGGACCGAACACCGGGGAGCTGTTTTTT. This codes for CASPGPNTGELFF.